Listed below are T cell receptor beta chains from one sample, sequenced in a study of T-cell memory formation after mild COVID-19. MiXCR was run by TCRdb on the 5' RACE reads, yielding one entry per CDR3 protein. This repertoire shows 350,000 or so distinct CDR3 sequences, roughly 21% found once; its top ten account for around 13%. Material: PBMCs or a T cell subset sorted from them (not recorded which). These receptors were taken from an adult woman who had mild COVID-19 (a few samples of this study predate the infection). Cell type and time point are not known. CDR3s include the opening cysteine and the closing phenylalanine or tryptophan. The D gene is left open where the match is weak. Only some rows state a clone size, as once, few, many or a class for expanded clones.

d_gene: .
abundance: many
v_gene: TRBV27
j_gene: TRBJ1-1
CDR3aa: CASSLYRNTEAFF
CDR3nt: TGTGCCAGCAGTTTATACAGGAACACTGAAGCTTTCTTT

d_gene: .
abundance: many
v_gene: TRBV15
j_gene: TRBJ2-7
CDR3aa: CATSRGRDRYEQYF
CDR3nt: TGTGCCACCAGCAGAGGTAGAGACAGGTACGAGCAGTACTTC

d_gene: .
abundance: .
v_gene: TRBV24-1
j_gene: TRBJ2-7
CDR3aa: CATSDARQPQGDEQYF
CDR3nt: TGTGCCACCAGTGACGCCCGACAGCCCCAGGGAGACGAGCAGTACTTC

d_gene: .
abundance: .
v_gene: TRBV7-2
j_gene: TRBJ2-7
CDR3aa: CASSLFLSLEQYF
CDR3nt: TGTGCCAGCAGCTTATTTCTCTCTCTCGAGCAGTACTTC

d_gene: .
abundance: few
v_gene: TRBV4-3
j_gene: TRBJ1-2
CDR3aa: CASSQDQGPYGYTF
CDR3nt: TGCGCCAGCAGCCAAGATCAGGGACCCTATGGCTACACCTTC

d_gene: TRBD2
abundance: few
v_gene: TRBV10-3
j_gene: TRBJ2-1
CDR3aa: CAIRAGTSDYNEQFF
CDR3nt: TGTGCCATCAGGGCCGGGACTAGCGACTACAATGAGCAGTTCTTC

d_gene: .
abundance: few
v_gene: TRBV29-1
j_gene: TRBJ2-1
CDR3aa: CSVVLSSAYYNEQFF
CDR3nt: TGCAGCGTTGTACTGTCCAGCGCCTACTACAATGAGCAGTTCTTC

d_gene: .
abundance: .
v_gene: TRBV12-3/TRBV12-4
j_gene: TRBJ2-1
CDR3aa: CASSLFTNNEQFF
CDR3nt: TGTGCCAGCAGTTTATTCACAAACAATGAGCAGTTCTTC

d_gene: TRBD2
abundance: .
v_gene: TRBV7-9
j_gene: TRBJ2-3
CDR3aa: CASSLKTSGRGGDTQYF
CDR3nt: TGTGCCAGCAGCCTTAAGACTAGCGGGAGAGGGGGAGATACGCAGTATTTT

d_gene: .
abundance: .
v_gene: TRBV7-8
j_gene: TRBJ2-1
CDR3aa: CASSLAGRNNEQFF
CDR3nt: TGTGCCAGCAGCTTAGCGGGGAGGAACAATGAGCAGTTCTTC

d_gene: TRBD2
abundance: .
v_gene: TRBV12-3/TRBV12-4
j_gene: TRBJ2-2
CDR3aa: CASSRRLAGAEGELFF
CDR3nt: TGTGCCAGCAGTCGGAGACTAGCGGGAGCGGAAGGGGAGCTGTTTTTT

d_gene: .
abundance: few
v_gene: TRBV7-9
j_gene: TRBJ1-4
CDR3aa: CASSLDTANEKLFF
CDR3nt: TGTGCCAGCAGCTTAGATACGGCTAATGAAAAACTGTTTTTT

d_gene: TRBD2
abundance: few
v_gene: TRBV24-1
j_gene: TRBJ2-1
CDR3aa: CATSEGGGDNEQFF
CDR3nt: TGTGCCACCAGTGAGGGCGGGGGGGACAATGAGCAGTTCTTC

d_gene: TRBD1
abundance: many
v_gene: TRBV5-1
j_gene: TRBJ1-4
CDR3aa: CASRGTGGPNEKLFF
CDR3nt: TGCGCCAGCAGAGGGACAGGGGGCCCAAATGAAAAACTGTTTTTT

d_gene: TRBD1
abundance: .
v_gene: TRBV7-8
j_gene: TRBJ1-4
CDR3aa: CASTGIHRGQGLNEKLFF
CDR3nt: TGTGCCAGCACCGGAATTCACCGAGGACAGGGCCTGAATGAAAAACTGTTTTTT

d_gene: .
abundance: few
v_gene: TRBV20-1
j_gene: TRBJ1-2
CDR3aa: CSAVNGYTF
CDR3nt: TGCAGTGCTGTAAATGGCTACACCTTC

d_gene: TRBD1
abundance: few
v_gene: TRBV7-9
j_gene: TRBJ1-1
CDR3aa: CASSPTGQTEAFF
CDR3nt: TGTGCCAGCAGCCCGACAGGGCAAACTGAAGCTTTCTTT

d_gene: .
abundance: few
v_gene: TRBV2
j_gene: TRBJ1-1
CDR3aa: CASSVGWDTEAFF
CDR3nt: TGTGCCAGCAGTGTGGGATGGGACACTGAAGCTTTCTTT

d_gene: .
abundance: .
v_gene: TRBV12-3/TRBV12-4
j_gene: TRBJ2-3
CDR3aa: CASSPRLGTSTDTQYF
CDR3nt: TGTGCCAGCAGCCCCAGACTAGGGACAAGCACAGATACGCAGTATTTT

d_gene: .
abundance: .
v_gene: TRBV24-1
j_gene: TRBJ1-1
CDR3aa: CATSGRGPGGNTEAFF
CDR3nt: TGTGCCACCAGCGGGAGGGGCCCCGGGGGGAACACTGAAGCTTTCTTT

d_gene: .
abundance: many
v_gene: TRBV12-3/TRBV12-4
j_gene: TRBJ2-2
CDR3aa: CASSRVRNTGELFF
CDR3nt: TGTGCCAGCAGCCGGGTCAGGAACACCGGGGAGCTGTTTTTT

d_gene: .
abundance: few
v_gene: TRBV29-1
j_gene: TRBJ2-7
CDR3aa: CSVHGATYEQYF
CDR3nt: TGCAGCGTCCACGGGGCTACCTACGAGCAGTACTTC

d_gene: .
abundance: .
v_gene: TRBV20-1
j_gene: TRBJ1-1
CDR3aa: CSARRGGDSTEAFF
CDR3nt: TGCAGTGCTAGAAGGGGTGGGGATAGCACTGAAGCTTTCTTT

d_gene: .
abundance: .
v_gene: TRBV15
j_gene: TRBJ2-1
CDR3aa: CATSSTNTEQFF
CDR3nt: TGTGCCACCAGCTCGACGAACACTGAGCAGTTCTTC

d_gene: .
abundance: few
v_gene: TRBV12-3/TRBV12-4
j_gene: TRBJ1-2
CDR3aa: CASSPWTSGYTF
CDR3nt: TGTGCCAGCAGCCCGTGGACGAGTGGCTACACCTTC

d_gene: .
abundance: .
v_gene: TRBV11-2
j_gene: TRBJ1-5
CDR3aa: CASSLGTLNQPQHF
CDR3nt: TGTGCCAGCAGCTTAGGGACTCTCAATCAGCCCCAGCATTTT

d_gene: .
abundance: .
v_gene: TRBV12-3/TRBV12-4
j_gene: TRBJ2-1
CDR3aa: CASSLVGIPYNEQFF
CDR3nt: TGTGCCAGCAGTTTAGTAGGGATACCCTACAATGAGCAGTTCTTC

d_gene: .
abundance: few
v_gene: TRBV5-1
j_gene: TRBJ2-1
CDR3aa: CASSLGAEQFF
CDR3nt: TGCGCCAGCAGCTTGGGCGCCGAGCAGTTCTTC

d_gene: .
abundance: .
v_gene: TRBV19
j_gene: TRBJ2-3
CDR3aa: CASSSTTTDTQYF
CDR3nt: TGTGCCAGTAGTAGCACTACCACAGATACGCAGTATTTT

d_gene: .
abundance: .
v_gene: TRBV9
j_gene: TRBJ1-1
CDR3aa: CASSVDGVRRNTEAFF
CDR3nt: TGTGCCAGCAGCGTAGATGGGGTGCGGAGGAACACTGAAGCTTTCTTT

d_gene: .
abundance: .
v_gene: TRBV19
j_gene: TRBJ1-2
CDR3aa: CASIGGPRYGYTF
CDR3nt: TGTGCCAGTATTGGTGGCCCGAGATATGGCTACACCTTC

d_gene: .
abundance: .
v_gene: TRBV20-1
j_gene: TRBJ1-1
CDR3aa: CSAIRSGNTEAFF
CDR3nt: TGCAGTGCTATCAGGAGTGGGAACACTGAAGCTTTCTTT

d_gene: TRBD1
abundance: few
v_gene: TRBV6-2/TRBV6-3
j_gene: TRBJ2-7
CDR3aa: CASSYSTGVNSYEQYF
CDR3nt: TGTGCCAGCAGTTACTCGACAGGGGTCAACTCCTACGAGCAGTACTTC

d_gene: .
abundance: .
v_gene: TRBV20-1
j_gene: TRBJ2-4
CDR3aa: CSAPGQPIAKNIQYF
CDR3nt: TGCAGTGCACCCGGGCAGCCCATAGCCAAAAACATTCAGTACTTC

d_gene: TRBD1
abundance: .
v_gene: TRBV6-5
j_gene: TRBJ2-7
CDR3aa: CASRRQGNDYEQYF
CDR3nt: TGTGCCAGCAGGAGACAGGGGAATGATTACGAGCAGTACTTC

d_gene: TRBD1
abundance: .
v_gene: TRBV6-5
j_gene: TRBJ1-1
CDR3aa: CASTLDRGMSEAFF
CDR3nt: TGTGCCAGCACCCTGGACAGGGGAATGTCTGAAGCTTTCTTT

d_gene: .
abundance: .
v_gene: TRBV6-2/TRBV6-3
j_gene: TRBJ2-7
CDR3aa: CASRAGGHYEQYF
CDR3nt: TGTGCCAGCAGAGCCGGGGGCCACTACGAGCAGTACTTC

d_gene: TRBD1
abundance: .
v_gene: TRBV19
j_gene: TRBJ2-7
CDR3aa: CASSRSGGGEYEQYF
CDR3nt: TGTGCCAGTAGTCGTTCAGGGGGCGGGGAGTACGAGCAGTACTTC

d_gene: .
abundance: .
v_gene: TRBV27
j_gene: TRBJ2-3
CDR3aa: CASSPANSDTQYF
CDR3nt: TGTGCCAGCAGTCCCGCTAACTCCGATACGCAGTATTTT

d_gene: TRBD1
abundance: .
v_gene: TRBV12-3/TRBV12-4
j_gene: TRBJ1-6
CDR3aa: CASSDRADRRGNNSPLHF
CDR3nt: TGTGCCAGCAGTGACAGGGCAGATCGAAGGGGGAATAATTCACCCCTCCACTTT

d_gene: .
abundance: many
v_gene: TRBV12-3/TRBV12-4
j_gene: TRBJ1-1
CDR3aa: CASSATGNTEAFF
CDR3nt: TGTGCCAGCAGTGCGACAGGCAACACTGAAGCTTTCTTT

d_gene: TRBD1
abundance: .
v_gene: TRBV19
j_gene: TRBJ1-1
CDR3aa: CASTFKAGGTEAFF
CDR3nt: TGTGCCAGTACCTTCAAGGCAGGGGGAACTGAAGCTTTCTTT